This TCR beta chain was sequenced during a study of spatial heterogeneity in lung cancer. Time point noted: sample taken at primary tumor resection. Whole RNA was taken from tumor, nontumor lung or frozen PBMC; it was then sequenced unsorted. TCRdb reprocessed the 5' RACE reads via MiXCR and lists one record per CDR3 protein. Counted here are roughly 39,000 distinct CDR3 sequences, 6.5% to 8.5% occurring once; the ten biggest clones make up about 45%. This clonotype was counted ten times or more. The CDR3 consists of 13 residues. V dropped 5 bases and J dropped 2 bases, with 6 bases sitting between them. The germline CDR1 and CDR2 sequences are SGHTA and FQGTGA.

J is TRBJ2-2 and V is TRBV7-3; no firm D call. The clonotype was recovered from a female donor with early-stage non-small cell lung cancer. The input for sequencing was PBMCs, taken at surgery. CDR3 amino acids: CASSPLNTGELFF. In nucleotides, the CDR3 is TGTGCCAGCAGCCCACTTAACACCGGGGAGCTGTTTTTT. The variable domain in full, with the rest retrieved from reference TRBV7-3 and TRBJ2-2, is GAGVSQTPSNKVTEKGKYVELRCDPISGHTALYWYRQSLGQGPEFLIYFQGTGAADDSGLPNDRFFAVRPEGSVSTLKIQRTERGDSAVYLCASSPLNTGELFFGEGSRLTVL.